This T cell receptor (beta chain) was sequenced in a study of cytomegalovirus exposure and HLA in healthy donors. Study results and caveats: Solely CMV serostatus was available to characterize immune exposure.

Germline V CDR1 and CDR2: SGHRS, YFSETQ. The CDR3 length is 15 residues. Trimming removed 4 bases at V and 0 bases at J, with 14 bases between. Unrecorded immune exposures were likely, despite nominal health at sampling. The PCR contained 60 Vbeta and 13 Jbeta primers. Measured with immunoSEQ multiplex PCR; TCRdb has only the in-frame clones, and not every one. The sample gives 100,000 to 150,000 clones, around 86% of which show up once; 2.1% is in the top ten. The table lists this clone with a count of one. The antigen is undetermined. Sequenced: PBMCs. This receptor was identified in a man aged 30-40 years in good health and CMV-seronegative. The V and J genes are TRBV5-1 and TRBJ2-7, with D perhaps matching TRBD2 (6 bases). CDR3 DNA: TGCGCCAGCAGCCGGACCGCCGGGAGCTCCTACGAGCAGTACTTC. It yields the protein CASSRTAGSSYEQYF.